This entry features one T cell receptor beta chain sequence. This sample was taken from a study of OX40 agonist ivuxolimab in advanced cancers. Study in general: A mean age of roughly 60 years, range about 20 to 90, was recorded, and approximately 80% were male.

This CDR3 contains 15 residues. Between the trimmed V and J ends, which lost 0 bases and 3 bases, there was a span of 12 bases. Germline CDR1 and CDR2: SGHDN and FVKESK. Only in-frame clones appear in the TCRdb table, and some are missing; sequencing was by immunoSEQ multiplex PCR. The table records some 50,000 clones, 85% to 90% of them present only once. The clonotype was recovered from an adult with an advanced solid tumor such as melanoma, head and neck, liver or kidney cancer. J is TRBJ2-7 and V is TRBV14; D is possibly TRBD1 (6 bases). The sample consisted of CD4+ or CD8+ T cells sorted from blood, taken in a trial of the OX40 agonist ivuxolimab. The CDR3 sequence: CASSQDPLGGYEQYF. The CDR3 bases are TGTGCCAGCAGCCAAGATCCCCTAGGGGGCTACGAGCAGTACTTC. The full variable domain, its missing parts supplied by reference TRBV14 and TRBJ2-7, is EAGVTQFPSHSVIEKGQTVTLRCDPISGHDNLYWYRRVMGKEIKFLLHFVKESKQDESGMPNNRFLAERTGGTYSTLKVQPAELEDSGVYFCASSQDPLGGYEQYFGPGTRLTVT.